The 11 T cell receptor beta chains reported below all come from one sample, sequenced in a study of identical twins. Each CDR3 protein gets one entry after TCRdb re-called the 5' RACE reads with MiXCR. The sample includes hundreds of thousands of distinct CDR3 sequences, approximately 13% of them seen just once. The same specimen was also included in a second study, on yellow fever vaccine responses in identical twins.

The sample was PBMCs. These TCRs come from a woman aged 18-29 years in good health.

There are a few counts of this clonotype. CDR3 nucleotides: TGTGCCAGCACCACGAGAGGGGGCCCCTACAATGAGCAGTTCTTC. Protein sequence: CASTTRGGPYNEQFF. This chain uses TRBV3-1 with TRBJ2-1; 7 positions match TRBD1. Germline CDR1 LGHDT, CDR2 YNNKEL (reference sequence). CDR3 length: 15 residues. The ends lost 7 bases at V and 2 bases at J; junction bases unmatched: 8.

The chain employs TRBV11-3 and TRBJ2-6; D remains ambiguous. The CDR3 length is 15 residues. Germline CDR1 is SGHNT and CDR2 is YENEEA. V dropped 5 bases and J dropped 3 bases, with 11 bases sitting between them. This CDR3 is CASSPRGFGANVLTF. The CDR3 DNA reads as TGTGCCAGCAGCCCTAGAGGCTTTGGGGCCAACGTCCTGACTTTC.

A few counts support this clonotype. The chain employs TRBV6-1 and TRBJ2-1; 10 bases agree with TRBD2. With V trimmed by 7 bases and J by 4 bases, 10 bases remained unmatched. From germline, CDR1 is MNHNS and CDR2 SASEGT. This CDR3 has 16 amino acids. CDR3 region: CASTPDLAGVYNEQFF. Here the CDR3 DNA reads TGTGCCAGCACTCCCGATCTAGCGGGAGTTTACAATGAGCAGTTCTTC.

This clonotype occurred many times. CDR3 residues: CASSYKSGTNTGELFF. The CDR3 coding sequence is TGTGCCAGCAGTTACAAGAGCGGGACCAACACCGGGGAGCTGTTTTTT. The chain links TRBV6-5 to TRBJ2-2; 7 bases match TRBD2. The J segment lost 2 bases and the V segment lost 2 bases, leaving 5 bases of the junction unmatched. CDR1 is MNHEY and CDR2 is SVGAGI in the germline V gene. The CDR3 spans 16 residues.

Many counts were recorded for this clonotype. The rearrangement uses TRBV5-1 and TRBJ2-1; 9 nucleotides align to TRBD1. This CDR3 is 16 amino acids long. Germline CDR1 SGHRS, CDR2 YFSETQ. V dropped 2 bases and J dropped 9; count of bases not matched to a gene: 12. The CDR3 loop is CASSFVFGQGFGEQFF. The CDR3 coding sequence is TGCGCCAGCAGCTTTGTTTTCGGACAGGGGTTTGGTGAGCAGTTCTTC.

CDR3 in amino acids: CASSVNGISTDTQYF. The CDR3 DNA reads as TGTGCCAGCAGCGTAAACGGGATTAGCACAGATACGCAGTATTTT. The rearrangement joins TRBV9 to TRBJ2-3; TRBD2 might be the D (5 bases). The V and J ends lost 1 base and 0 bases respectively, with 9 bases between them. The germline V gene encodes CDR1 SGDLS and CDR2 YYNGEE. This CDR3 is 15 amino acids long.

V usage is TRBV6-1 and J usage is TRBJ2-1; D uncertain. There are 13 residues in the CDR3. Germline assignment: CDR1 MNHNS and CDR2 SASEGT. Trimming stripped 6 bases from V and 4 bases from J, with 10 bases between. The CDR3 sequence is CASSRGPYNEQFF. The CDR3 bases are TGTGCCAGCAGCCGCGGACCATACAATGAGCAGTTCTTC.

This clonotype was counted only a few times. This chain joins TRBV6-5 and TRBJ2-7, with D perhaps TRBD1 (5 bases). V lost 0 bases to trimming and J lost 5 bases, with 11 bases between them. Germline CDR1 is MNHEY and CDR2 is SVGAGI. This CDR3 region has 14 residues. The CDR3 here is CASSYSPRVNEQYF. The CDR3 region has the DNA TGTGCCAGCAGTTACTCTCCCAGGGTCAACGAGCAGTACTTC.

This clonotype was seen repeatedly, ten times or more. The chain has TRBV3-1 and TRBJ2-1, with D uncertain. The length of the CDR3 is 18 residues. V lost 1 base and J lost 0, with 16 bases in between. Germline-derived CDR1 and CDR2 are LGHDT and YNNKEL (reference sequence). CDR3 protein: CASSQVAIGPYSYNEQFF. DNA for the CDR3: TGTGCCAGCAGCCAAGTGGCCATCGGCCCTTACTCCTACAATGAGCAGTTCTTC.

This clonotype was picked up a small number of times. The chain carries TRBV9 and TRBJ2-7; 9 bases are shared with TRBD2. V lost 4 bases and J lost 4; bases outside the gene matches: 12. There are 16 residues in the CDR3. Germline CDR1 and CDR2: SGDLS and YYNGEE. In nucleotides, the CDR3 is TGTGCCAGCAGCTCAGATGTGGCGGGAGGGTTATACGAGCAGTACTTC. Its protein is CASSSDVAGGLYEQYF.

This clonotype has only one observation. The gene calls are TRBV5-1 and TRBJ2-7; TRBD2 agrees at 7 bases. The ends lost 3 bases at V and 3 bases at J; junction bases unmatched: 3. The CDR3 is 13 residues long. CDR1 SGHRS and CDR2 YFSETQ come from the germline V gene. In DNA, the CDR3 is TGCGCCAGCAGCTCGGGGGAGGGCTACGAGCAGTACTTC. Encoded protein: CASSSGEGYEQYF.